Listed below are T cell receptor beta chains from one sample, sequenced in a study of cytomegalovirus exposure and HLA in healthy donors. Only in-frame clones appear in the TCRdb table, and some are missing; sequencing was by immunoSEQ multiplex PCR. The sample lists just over 150,000 clones; roughly 80% were seen once. The sample consisted of PBMCs. Receptor source: a woman between 45 and 65 years old in good health and CMV-seropositive. Each CDR3 is given with its conserved first and last residue. Fields, in order: V gene, clone size, J gene, D gene, CDR3 protein, CDR3 DNA. The D gene is left open where the match is weak. Clone size is stated in some rows and not others, as once, few, many or a class when expanded.

TRBV9	NA	TRBJ1-4	NA	CASSPGGGYEKLFF	TGTGCCAGCAGCCCCGGGGGGGGGTATGAAAAACTGTTTTTT
TRBV6-5	NA	TRBJ2-7	TRBD2	CASSPGLGYEQYF	TGTGCCAGCAGTCCGGGACTAGGTTACGAGCAGTACTTC
TRBV5-4	NA	TRBJ1-6	TRBD1	CASSSSGQEYSPLHF	TGTGCCAGCAGCTCCTCGGGACAGGAGTATTCACCCCTCCACTTT
TRBV29-1	NA	TRBJ2-1	TRBD2	CSVETSGVFSYNEQFF	TGCAGCGTTGAAACTAGCGGGGTATTCTCCTACAATGAGCAGTTCTTC
TRBV14	NA	TRBJ2-1	TRBD1	CASSQENRGEQFF	TGTGCCAGCAGCCAAGAAAACAGGGGTGAGCAGTTCTTC
TRBV27	NA	TRBJ2-6	NA	CASSVRGGDGANVLTF	TGTGCCAGCAGTGTCCGCGGAGGGGACGGGGCCAACGTCCTGACTTTC
TRBV30	NA	TRBJ2-3	NA	CAWTTVGTDTQYF	TGTGCCTGGACCACAGTCGGCACAGATACGCAGTATTTT
TRBV21-1	NA	TRBJ2-7	NA	CASSKDHSGGTYEQYF	TGTGCCAGCAGCAAAGACCATAGCGGGGGGACCTACGAGCAGTACTTC
TRBV9	NA	TRBJ1-5	NA	CASSPDGGGNQPQHF	TGTGCCAGCAGCCCCGACGGCGGGGGCAATCAGCCCCAGCATTTT
TRBV5-1	NA	TRBJ2-1	NA	CASSQEGFSTYNEQFF	TGCGCCAGCAGCCAGGAGGGGTTTTCCACCTACAATGAGCAGTTCTTC
TRBV10-3	NA	TRBJ2-3	TRBD2	CAISEADLAGGLTDTQYF	TGTGCCATCAGTGAGGCGGACCTAGCGGGGGGACTCACAGATACGCAGTATTTT
TRBV30	NA	TRBJ1-1	NA	CAWRKGTLNTEAFF	TGTGCCTGGAGGAAGGGGACACTGAACACTGAAGCTTTCTTT
TRBV21-1	NA	TRBJ1-1	NA	CAARTGGASEAFF	TGTGCCGCAAGAACAGGGGGCGCGTCAGAAGCTTTCTTT
TRBV7-8	few	TRBJ2-3	TRBD1	CASSGRDRATDTQYF	TGTGCCAGCAGCGGCCGGGACAGGGCCACAGATACGCAGTATTTT
TRBV5-6	NA	TRBJ1-6	NA	CASSLSGNSPLHF	TGTGCCAGCAGCTTGTCAGGAAATTCACCCCTCCACTTT
TRBV4-3	NA	TRBJ2-1	NA	CASSQEWGGIYNEQFF	TGCGCCAGCAGCCAAGAATGGGGGGGCATCTACAATGAGCAGTTCTTC
TRBV9	NA	TRBJ1-2	NA	CASSVAIWRLNYGYTF	TGTGCCAGCAGCGTAGCTATATGGAGGCTAAACTATGGCTACACCTTC
TRBV10-3	NA	TRBJ2-3	TRBD1	CAISELRTGGITDTQYF	TGTGCCATCAGTGAACTTAGGACAGGGGGCATCACAGATACGCAGTATTTT
TRBV7-7	NA	TRBJ1-5	NA	CASSLAWEEGNQPQHF	TGTGCTAGCAGCTTAGCCTGGGAGGAGGGCAATCAGCCCCAGCATTTT
TRBV10-2	once	TRBJ1-2	TRBD1	CASSETGSRGYTF	TGCGCCAGCAGCGAGACAGGGTCTAGAGGCTACACCTTC
TRBV4-2	NA	TRBJ2-1	TRBD1	CASSQLTGQNEQFF	TGTGCCAGCAGCCAATTGACAGGGCAAAATGAGCAGTTCTTC
TRBV2	NA	TRBJ2-3	NA	CASSEMTGQYF	TGTGCCAGCAGTGAAATGACGGGGCAGTATTTT
TRBV4-3	few	TRBJ2-6	TRBD2	CASSQEIAGGSGANVLTF	TGCGCCAGCAGCCAAGAAATCGCGGGGGGCTCTGGGGCCAACGTCCTGACTTTC
TRBV7-9	NA	TRBJ1-1	NA	CASSPDSYTEAFF	TGTGCCAGCAGCCCCGACAGCTACACTGAAGCTTTCTTT
TRBV18	NA	TRBJ2-3	NA	CASSSIQDTQYF	TGTGCCAGCTCATCTATTCAAGATACGCAGTATTTT
TRBV6-1	once	TRBJ2-7	TRBD1	CASSEPRGRYEQYF	TGTGCCAGCAGTGAACCCAGGGGGCGTTACGAGCAGTACTTC
TRBV5-4	few	TRBJ2-2	NA	CASSRVDTGELFF	TGTGCCAGCAGCCGCGTGGACACCGGGGAGCTGTTTTTT
TRBV4-3	NA	TRBJ1-2	NA	CASSQDSTGYYGYTF	TGCGCCAGCAGCCAAGATAGTACGGGATACTATGGCTACACCTTC
TRBV2	NA	TRBJ1-4	TRBD1	CASRRDRGIATNEKLFF	TGTGCCAGCAGAAGGGACAGGGGGATTGCAACTAATGAAAAACTGTTTTTT
TRBV9	NA	TRBJ2-3	NA	CASSVLPRGTDTQYF	TGTGCCAGCAGCGTTCTCCCCCGGGGGACAGATACGCAGTATTTT
TRBV19	NA	TRBJ2-3	NA	CASSIVRGDTQYF	TGTGCCAGTAGTATAGTTAGGGGAGATACGCAGTATTTT
TRBV5-1	NA	TRBJ2-1	TRBD2	CASSLLAGEYNEQFF	TGCGCCAGCAGCTTACTAGCGGGGGAGTACAATGAGCAGTTCTTC
TRBV25-1	NA	TRBJ2-3	TRBD1	CASSDRDSLYTDTQYF	TGTGCCAGCAGTGACCGGGACAGCCTTTACACAGATACGCAGTATTTT
TRBV27	NA	TRBJ2-1	TRBD2	CASSLGGGAYNEQFF	TGTGCCAGCAGTTTAGGTGGGGGGGCCTACAATGAGCAGTTCTTC
TRBV6-6	NA	TRBJ2-3	TRBD1	CASSSQGASTDTQYF	TGTGCCAGCAGTTCGCAGGGGGCCAGCACAGATACGCAGTATTTT
TRBV5-1	NA	TRBJ1-6	NA	CASSLAGRGSPLHF	TGCGCCAGCAGCTTGGCCGGGAGAGGTTCACCCCTCCACTTT
TRBV5-6	NA	TRBJ2-3	NA	CASSLTGTDTQYF	TGTGCCAGCAGCTTAACGGGCACAGATACGCAGTATTTT
TRBV7-6	once	TRBJ2-7	NA	CASSPGQLDYEQYF	TGTGCCAGCAGCCCAGGACAGCTGGACTACGAGCAGTACTTC
TRBV30	NA	TRBJ1-2	NA	CAWSVQQGSRYTF	TGTGCCTGGAGTGTACAACAGGGAAGTCGCTACACCTTC
TRBV7-8	few	TRBJ2-3	NA	CASSLSRSDTQYF	TGTGCCAGCAGCTTATCGCGGTCAGATACGCAGTATTTT